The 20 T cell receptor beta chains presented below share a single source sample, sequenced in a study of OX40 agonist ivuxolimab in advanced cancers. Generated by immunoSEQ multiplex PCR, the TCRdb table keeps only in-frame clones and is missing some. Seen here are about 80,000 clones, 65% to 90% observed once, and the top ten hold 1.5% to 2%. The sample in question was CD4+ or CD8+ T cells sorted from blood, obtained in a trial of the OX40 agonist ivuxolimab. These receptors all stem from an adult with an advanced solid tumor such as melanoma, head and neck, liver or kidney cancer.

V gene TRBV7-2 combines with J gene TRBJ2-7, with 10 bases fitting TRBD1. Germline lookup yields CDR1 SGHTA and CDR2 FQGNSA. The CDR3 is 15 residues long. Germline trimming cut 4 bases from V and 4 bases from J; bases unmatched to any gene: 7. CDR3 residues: CASSSQTGQGYEQYF. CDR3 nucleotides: TGTGCCAGCAGCTCTCAAACGGGACAGGGGTACGAGCAGTACTTC.

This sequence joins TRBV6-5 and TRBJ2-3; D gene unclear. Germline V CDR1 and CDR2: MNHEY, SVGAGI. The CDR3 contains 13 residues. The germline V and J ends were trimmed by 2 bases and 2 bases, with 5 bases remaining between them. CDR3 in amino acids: CASSYRDTDTQYF. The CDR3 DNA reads TGTGCCAGCAGTTACAGAGACACAGATACGCAGTATTTT.

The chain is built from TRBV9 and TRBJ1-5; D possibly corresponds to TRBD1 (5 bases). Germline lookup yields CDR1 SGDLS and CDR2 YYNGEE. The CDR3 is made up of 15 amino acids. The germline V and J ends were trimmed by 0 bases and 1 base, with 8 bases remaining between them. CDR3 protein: CASSVAWGSNQPQHF. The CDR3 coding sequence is TGTGCCAGCAGCGTAGCATGGGGGAGCAATCAGCCCCAGCATTTT.

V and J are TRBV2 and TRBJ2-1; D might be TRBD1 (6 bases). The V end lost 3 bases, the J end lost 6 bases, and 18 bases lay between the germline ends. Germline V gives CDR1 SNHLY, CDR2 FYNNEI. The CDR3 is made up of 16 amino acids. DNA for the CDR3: TGTGCCAGCAGTGACGGCCACAGGGTTGGATTCAATGAGCAGTTCTTC. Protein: CASSDGHRVGFNEQFF.

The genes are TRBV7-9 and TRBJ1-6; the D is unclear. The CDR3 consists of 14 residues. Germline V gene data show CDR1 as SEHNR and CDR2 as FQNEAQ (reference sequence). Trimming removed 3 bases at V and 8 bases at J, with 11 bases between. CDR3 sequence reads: CASSFTPQDSPLHF. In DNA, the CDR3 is TGTGCCAGCAGCTTCACACCTCAGGATTCACCCCTCCACTTT.

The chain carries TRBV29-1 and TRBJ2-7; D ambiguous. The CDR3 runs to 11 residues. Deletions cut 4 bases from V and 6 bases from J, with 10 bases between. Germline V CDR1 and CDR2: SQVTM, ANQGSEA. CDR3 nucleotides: TGCAGCGTTGTGGCCCCAGGCGAGCAGTACTTC. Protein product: CSVVAPGEQYF.

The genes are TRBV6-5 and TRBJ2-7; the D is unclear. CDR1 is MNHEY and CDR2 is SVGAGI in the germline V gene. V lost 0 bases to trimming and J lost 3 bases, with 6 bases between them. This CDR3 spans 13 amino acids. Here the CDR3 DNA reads TGTGCCAGCAGTTACTCACAGCACTACGAGCAGTACTTC. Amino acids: CASSYSQHYEQYF.

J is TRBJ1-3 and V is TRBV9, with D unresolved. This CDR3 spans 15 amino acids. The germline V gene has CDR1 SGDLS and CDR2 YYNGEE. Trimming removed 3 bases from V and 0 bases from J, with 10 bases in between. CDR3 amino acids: CASSAYKSSGNTIYF. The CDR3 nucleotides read TGTGCCAGCAGCGCCTACAAGAGCTCTGGAAACACCATATATTTT.

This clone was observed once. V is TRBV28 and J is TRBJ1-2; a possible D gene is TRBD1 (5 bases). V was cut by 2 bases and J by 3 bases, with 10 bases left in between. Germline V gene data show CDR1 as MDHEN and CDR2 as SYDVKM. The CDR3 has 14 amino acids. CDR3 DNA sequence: TGTGCCAGCAGTTTAAGGGGAATTGACTATGGCTACACCTTC. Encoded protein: CASSLRGIDYGYTF.

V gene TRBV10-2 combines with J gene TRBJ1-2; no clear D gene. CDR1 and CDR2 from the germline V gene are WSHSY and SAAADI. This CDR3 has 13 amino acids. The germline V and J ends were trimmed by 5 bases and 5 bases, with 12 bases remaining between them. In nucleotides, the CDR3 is TGCGCCAGCAGTCCAAGGACGGGATATGGCTACACCTTC. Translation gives CASSPRTGYGYTF.

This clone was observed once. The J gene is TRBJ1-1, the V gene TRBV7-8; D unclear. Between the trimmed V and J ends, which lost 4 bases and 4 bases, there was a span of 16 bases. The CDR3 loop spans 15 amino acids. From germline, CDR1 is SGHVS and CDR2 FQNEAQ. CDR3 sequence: CASSSPGIAGTEAFF. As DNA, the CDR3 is TGTGCCAGCAGCTCCCCAGGAATCGCGGGCACTGAAGCTTTCTTT. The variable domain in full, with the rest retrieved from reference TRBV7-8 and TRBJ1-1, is GAGVSQSPRYKVAKRGQDVALRCDPISGHVSLFWYQQALGQGPEFLTYFQNEAQLDKSGLPSDRFFAERPEGSVSTLKIQRTQQEDSAVYLCASSSPGIAGTEAFFGQGTRLTVV.

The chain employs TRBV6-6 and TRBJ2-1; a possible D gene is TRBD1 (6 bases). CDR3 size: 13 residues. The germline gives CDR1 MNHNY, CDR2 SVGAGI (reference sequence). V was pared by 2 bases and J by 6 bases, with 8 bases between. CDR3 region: CASSYGQLNEQFF. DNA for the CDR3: TGTGCCAGCAGTTACGGACAGCTCAATGAGCAGTTCTTC.

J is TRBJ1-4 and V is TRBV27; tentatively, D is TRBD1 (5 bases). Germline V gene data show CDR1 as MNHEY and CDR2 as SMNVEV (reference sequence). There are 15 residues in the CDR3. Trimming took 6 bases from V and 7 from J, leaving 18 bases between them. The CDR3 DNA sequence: TGTGCCAGCAGGCAGGGTCTCCTCACTCGTGAAAAACTGTTTTTT. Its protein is CASRQGLLTREKLFF. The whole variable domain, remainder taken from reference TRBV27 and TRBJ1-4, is EAQVTQNPRYLITVTGKKLTVTCSQNMNHEYMSWYRQDPGLGLRQIYYSMNVEVTDKGDVPEGYKVSRKEKRNFPLILESPSPNQTSLYFCASRQGLLTREKLFFGSGTQLSVL.

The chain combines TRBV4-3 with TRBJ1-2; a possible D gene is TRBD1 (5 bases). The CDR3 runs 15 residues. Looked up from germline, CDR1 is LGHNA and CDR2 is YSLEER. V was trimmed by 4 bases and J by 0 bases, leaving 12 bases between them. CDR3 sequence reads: CASSRTTVTNYGYTF. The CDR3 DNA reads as TGCGCCAGCAGCCGGACGACAGTGACTAACTATGGCTACACCTTC.

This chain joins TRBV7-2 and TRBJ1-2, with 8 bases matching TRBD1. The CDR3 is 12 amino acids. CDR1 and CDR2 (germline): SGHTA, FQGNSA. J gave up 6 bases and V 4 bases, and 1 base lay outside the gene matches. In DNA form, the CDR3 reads TGTGCCAGCAGCTCGACAGGGGATGGCTACACCTTC. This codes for CASSSTGDGYTF.

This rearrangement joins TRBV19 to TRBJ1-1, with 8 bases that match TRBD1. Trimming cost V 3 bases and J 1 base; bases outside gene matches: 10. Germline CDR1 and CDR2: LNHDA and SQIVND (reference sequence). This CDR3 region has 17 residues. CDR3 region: CASSILSGGGSNTEAFF. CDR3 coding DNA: TGTGCCAGTAGTATCCTCTCAGGGGGCGGATCGAACACTGAAGCTTTCTTT.

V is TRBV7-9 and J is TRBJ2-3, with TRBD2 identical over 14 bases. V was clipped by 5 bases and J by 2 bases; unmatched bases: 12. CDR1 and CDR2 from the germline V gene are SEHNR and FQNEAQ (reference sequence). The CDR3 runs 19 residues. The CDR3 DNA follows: TGTGCCAGCAGCCCGGGACTAGCGGGGGACCTACTCAACACAGATACGCAGTATTTT. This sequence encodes CASSPGLAGDLLNTDTQYF.

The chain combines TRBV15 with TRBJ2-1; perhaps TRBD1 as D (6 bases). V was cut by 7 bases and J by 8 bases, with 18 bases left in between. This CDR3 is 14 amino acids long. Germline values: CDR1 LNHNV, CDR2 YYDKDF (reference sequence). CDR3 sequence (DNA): TGTGCCACCACCCAGGGGTTCGAGGGGGATGAGCAGTTCTTC. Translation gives CATTQGFEGDEQFF.

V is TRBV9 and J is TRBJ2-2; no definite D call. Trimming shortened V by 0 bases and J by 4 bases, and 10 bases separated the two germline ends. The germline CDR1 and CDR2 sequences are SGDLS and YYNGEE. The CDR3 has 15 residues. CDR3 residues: CASSVGGYGTGELFF. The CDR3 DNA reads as TGTGCCAGCAGCGTAGGGGGTTATGGCACCGGGGAGCTGTTTTTT.

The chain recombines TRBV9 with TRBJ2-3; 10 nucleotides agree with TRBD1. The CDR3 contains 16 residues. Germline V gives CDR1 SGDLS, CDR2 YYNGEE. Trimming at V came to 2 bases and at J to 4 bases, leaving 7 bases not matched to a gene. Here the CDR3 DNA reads TGTGCCAGCAGCGTTGAGGGGACAGGGGCGGCAGATACGCAGTATTTT. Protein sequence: CASSVEGTGAADTQYF.